The 20 T cell receptor beta chains below all came from one sample that was sequenced in a study of cytomegalovirus exposure and HLA in healthy donors. Amplification used 60 Vbeta primers and 13 Jbeta primers. Data came from immunoSEQ multiplex PCR; TCRdb stores just in-frame clones and leaves some out. This sample has 150,000 to 200,000 clones, with nearly 80% found just once. The sequenced sample consisted of PBMCs. Every receptor here comes from a woman aged 25 to 45 in good health and CMV-seropositive.

The chain joins TRBV15 to TRBJ2-3, with 8 nucleotides matching TRBD1. Germline V gene lookup returns CDR1 LNHNV and CDR2 YYDKDF (reference sequence). The CDR3 extends over 12 amino acids. J was trimmed by 5 bases and V by 8 bases; bases with no gene match: 3. The CDR3, as DNA: TGTGCCACCTGGGACAGGTTAGATACGCAGTATTTT. Translating it yields CATWDRLDTQYF. Together with reference TRBV15 and TRBJ2-3, the CDR3 gives the full variable domain: DAMVIQNPRYQVTQFGKPVTLSCSQTLNHNVMYWYQQKSSQAPKLLFHYYDKDFNNEADTPDNFQSRRPNTSFCFLDIRSPGLGDTAMYLCATWDRLDTQYFGPGTRLTVL.

The chain has TRBV6-5 and TRBJ2-1; a possible D gene is TRBD2 (7 bases). This CDR3 is built from 14 residues. CDR1 MNHEY and CDR2 SVGAGI come from the germline V gene. The V end was cut by 6 bases, the J end by 8 bases, with 17 bases between. The CDR3 region is CASSKTRGGHEQFF. The CDR3 nucleotides read TGTGCCAGCAGCAAGACTAGGGGGGGGCATGAGCAGTTCTTC.

The rearrangement uses TRBV5-1 and TRBJ1-6, with a possible D match to TRBD1 (6 bases). The CDR3 runs to 15 residues. The germline V and J ends were trimmed by 1 base and 1 base, with 6 bases remaining between them. Per germline, CDR1 SGHRS and CDR2 YFSETQ. The CDR3 spells CASSLTGSYNSPLHF. The CDR3 DNA reads as TGCGCCAGCAGCTTGACAGGGTCCTATAATTCACCCCTCCACTTT.

V and J are TRBV27 and TRBJ2-1, with a tentative D call TRBD2 (6 bases). Between the trimmed V and J ends, which lost 8 bases and 6 bases, there was a span of 23 bases. Per germline, CDR1 MNHEY and CDR2 SMNVEV (reference sequence). The CDR3 sequence is 16 residues long. CDR3 loop: CASRRLGGRIVNEQFF. For the CDR3, the DNA is TGTGCCAGCCGCCGCCTTGGTGGGAGGATAGTCAATGAGCAGTTCTTC.

The V call is TRBV21-1, the J call TRBJ2-5; the table names TRBD1, a call not compared with the DNA. TRBV21-1 is assigned pseudogene status. The CDR3 is made up of 16 amino acids. CDR3 sequence reads: CASSKASGKGRETQYF. The CDR3 coding sequence is TGTGCCAGCAGCAAAGCGTCAGGGAAGGGAAGAGAGACCCAGTACTTC.

The rearrangement links TRBV29-1 to TRBJ1-1; D is ambiguous. CDR1 and CDR2 (germline): SQVTM, ANQGSEA. This CDR3 comprises 10 residues. V was shortened by 7 bases and J by 5 bases, with 8 bases between the two germline ends. In DNA form, the CDR3 reads TGCAGCGCTGGGGAGACTGAAGCTTTCTTT. This sequence encodes CSAGETEAFF.

This chain connects TRBV11-2 to TRBJ1-3, with D hard to call. The CDR3 is made up of 16 amino acids. The germline V gene encodes CDR1 SGHAT and CDR2 FQNNGV. V gave up 5 bases and J gave up 0 bases, with 14 bases separating them. CDR3 loop: CASSLTGQNSGNTIYF. The CDR3 DNA sequence: TGTGCCAGCAGCCTCACGGGTCAGAACTCTGGAAACACCATATATTTT.

This chain links TRBV10-1 with TRBJ2-7; 9 nucleotides agree with TRBD2. Germline CDR1 is WNHNN and CDR2 is SYGVQD (reference sequence). Trimming removed 0 bases from V and 1 base from J; junction bases left unmatched: 7. The CDR3 is 17 amino acids. CDR3 protein: CASSESGAGGFSYEQYF. CDR3 sequence (DNA): TGCGCCAGCAGTGAGTCGGGGGCGGGAGGGTTTTCCTACGAGCAGTACTTC.

The chain joins TRBV19 to TRBJ1-5; D remains unclear. The CDR3 is made up of 15 amino acids. V lost 3 bases to trimming and J lost 5 bases, with 14 bases between them. CDR1 is LNHDA and CDR2 is SQIVND in the germline V gene (reference sequence). This chain's CDR3 is CASSISTMADQPQHF. In DNA form, the CDR3 reads TGTGCCAGTAGTATTAGCACCATGGCGGATCAGCCCCAGCATTTT.

The chain employs TRBV10-1 and TRBJ2-2, with 8 bases fitting TRBD1. From germline, CDR1 is WNHNN and CDR2 SYGVQD (reference sequence). This CDR3 spans 15 amino acids. V shed 3 bases and J 6 bases; nucleotides not matched to a gene: 6. CDR3: CASSDPRTGSGELFF. CDR3 nucleotides: TGCGCCAGCAGTGACCCCCGGACAGGGTCCGGGGAGCTGTTTTTT.

The chain couples TRBV6-5 to TRBJ2-7; tentative D call: TRBD2 (6 bases). The CDR3 covers 12 residues. V was trimmed by 8 bases and J by 7 bases, leaving 15 bases between them. The V gene's germline CDR1 is MNHEY and CDR2 SVGAGI. CDR3 sequence reads: CASGREIGEQYF. The DNA for the CDR3 is TGTGCCAGCGGGCGGGAAATCGGGGAGCAGTACTTC.

The chain combines TRBV10-2 with TRBJ2-7; D possibly corresponds to TRBD1 (6 bases). V shed 7 bases and J shed 0 bases, with 13 bases lying between them. The CDR3 extends over 14 amino acids. Germline CDR1 reads WSHSY; CDR2 reads SAAADI. CDR3 bases: TGCGCCAGCACATCGGACAGCTTCTCCTACGAGCAGTACTTC. It yields the protein CASTSDSFSYEQYF.

V is TRBV6-1 and J is TRBJ2-3, with TRBD2 identical over 7 bases. The CDR3 runs to 16 residues. In germline, CDR1 is MNHNS, CDR2 SASEGT. After removal of 1 base from V and 2 bases from J, the junction contained 6 bases not matched to a gene. The chain's CDR3 is CASSEGAGLHTDTQYF. The CDR3 region has the DNA TGTGCCAGCAGTGAAGGTGCGGGACTACACACAGATACGCAGTATTTT.

The J gene is TRBJ1-2, the V gene TRBV2; 10 bases match TRBD1. The germline V gene has CDR1 SNHLY and CDR2 FYNNEI. After removal of 0 bases from V and 7 bases from J, the junction contained 5 bases not matched to a gene. CDR3 length equals 15 residues. This chain's CDR3 is CASSEAWTGGFGYTF. DNA of the CDR3: TGTGCCAGCAGTGAAGCCTGGACAGGGGGTTTTGGCTACACCTTC.

In this sample, this clone turned up once. The chain is built from TRBV5-1 and TRBJ2-1, with TRBD2 matching over 7 bases. The ends lost 0 bases at V and 3 bases at J; junction bases unmatched: 3. This CDR3 has 15 amino acids. Germline V gives CDR1 SGHRS, CDR2 YFSETQ. DNA for the CDR3: TGCGCCAGCAGCTTGGCGGGGGGAAACTACAATGAGCAGTTCTTC. As protein: CASSLAGGNYNEQFF.

V is TRBV19 and J is TRBJ2-3, with 13 nucleotides matching TRBD2. Germline V CDR1 and CDR2: LNHDA, SQIVND (reference sequence). The V segment lost 8 bases and the J segment 4 bases; nucleotides outside the gene matches: 15. CDR3 length: 18 amino acids. The CDR3 region is CASSPVRTSGRAADTQYF. CDR3 coding DNA: TGTGCCAGTTCACCAGTGCGTACTAGCGGGAGGGCTGCAGATACGCAGTATTTT.

CDR3 sequence: CASTLIRDRNGYTF. The CDR3, as DNA: TGTGCCAGCACCTTGATCCGGGACAGAAATGGCTACACCTTC. This chain links TRBV2 with TRBJ1-2; 7 bases align to TRBD1. The CDR3 is 14 amino acids. With 7 bases clipped from V and 6 bases from J, the junction kept 11 bases outside the gene matches. From germline, CDR1 is SNHLY and CDR2 FYNNEI.

This chain uses TRBV6-1 with TRBJ2-2; a weak D match, TRBD1 (5 bases). The germline V gene encodes CDR1 MNHNS and CDR2 SASEGT. V shed 4 bases and J shed 3 bases, with 6 bases lying between them. The CDR3 runs to 13 residues. The CDR3 DNA sequence: TGTGCCAGCAGTGCAGGGTACACCGGGGAGCTGTTTTTT. Protein product: CASSAGYTGELFF.

The chain links TRBV27 to TRBJ2-7, with D possibly matching TRBD2 (6 bases). V was clipped by 3 bases and J by 4 bases, with 10 bases between them. This CDR3 region has 13 residues. Germline loops: CDR1 MNHEY, CDR2 SMNVEV (reference sequence). The CDR3 here is CASSFYGSYEQYF. The CDR3 nucleotides are TGTGCCAGCAGTTTTTACGGGAGTTACGAGCAGTACTTC.

The chain recombines TRBV7-6 with TRBJ1-5; possibly TRBD1 for D (5 bases). The CDR3 runs 13 residues. V lost 8 bases, J lost 4 bases, and 12 bases lay in between. CDR1 is SGHVS and CDR2 is FNYEAQ in the germline V gene. The CDR3 nucleotides read TGTGCCAGCGGGGCAGGTGGGAATCAGCCCCAGCATTTT. Its protein is CASGAGGNQPQHF.